This is a list of T cell receptor beta chains from one sample in a study of blood T cell repertoires in COVID-19. Produced via immunoSEQ multiplex PCR; TCRdb's table is partial and in-frame only. Of more than 65,000 clones detected, 82% appear once; the ten largest clones hold around 6.9%. Sequencing was carried out using peripheral blood. The receptors derive from a human donor in a cohort sampled during active COVID-19. Each CDR3 is given without its conserved first and last residue.

j_gene | v_gene | CDR3aa
TRBJ2-2 | TRBV7-3 | ASSLDSGELF
TRBJ1-6 | TRBV27 | ASRAFSRLNSPLH
TRBJ1-1 | TRBV19 | ASSELWNTEAF
TRBJ1-5 | TRBV29-1 | SARGTNQPQH
TRBJ2-1 | TRBV9 | ASSPHNSYNEQF
TRBJ2-3 | TRBV6-5 | ASSYFGQGEQDTQY
TRBJ2-7 | TRBV7-2 | ASSLAAASYEQY
TRBJ2-6 | TRBV7-3 | ASSSGTPGANVLT
TRBJ1-2 | TRBV6-4 | ASSDVPGDGYT
TRBJ2-7 | TRBV4-1 | ASSQAVARDRAEQY
TRBJ2-7 | TRBV6-5 | AADRGPSYEQY
TRBJ2-7 | TRBV3-1/TRBV3-2 | ASSPVTGSVVYEQY
TRBJ2-7 | TRBV18 | ASSPEDRGLYEQY
TRBJ1-2 | TRBV19 | ATFGTLNYGYT
TRBJ1-6 | TRBV5-1 | ASSPQDANSPLH
TRBJ1-2 | TRBV6-1 | ASSGGYALGNLRCT
TRBJ1-1 | TRBV5-1 | ASSRAQGVGEAF
TRBJ2-3 | TRBV19 | AIKQGQVIDTQY
TRBJ1-3 | TRBV6-5 | ASSSMSSGNTIY
TRBJ2-2 | TRBV7-3 | ASSLSLGGLGTGELF
TRBJ2-7 | TRBV7-9 | ASSEVQGLSYEQY
TRBJ1-1 | TRBV9 | ASSPGTGKGNTEAF
TRBJ1-1 | TRBV12-3/TRBV12-4 | ASSKRYEEAF
TRBJ2-3 | TRBV23-1 | ASSHVGRAGGSTDTQY
TRBJ2-5 | TRBV7-3 | ASSYTGGGETQY
TRBJ2-1 | TRBV11-3 | ASSPATSGLYNEQF
TRBJ1-1 | TRBV7-9 | ASSNSGGPEAF
TRBJ2-1 | TRBV19 | ASRMDRASNNEQF
TRBJ2-1 | TRBV19 | ASSIPGGPHEQF
TRBJ2-5 | TRBV5-1 | ASSVQETQY
TRBJ2-2 | TRBV4-1 | ASSVQHTGELF
TRBJ2-7 | TRBV4-2 | ASSQDPQGYEQY
TRBJ2-2 | TRBV7-9 | ASSPDRERALPYTGELF
TRBJ2-7 | TRBV7-2 | ASSPAVASVLYEQY
TRBJ2-7 | TRBV12-3/TRBV12-4 | ASSLAGLYEQY